The clone carrying this T cell receptor beta chain was seen a few times. The antigen is not known. The CDR3 spans 13 residues. The germline V gene encodes CDR1 SGHTS and CDR2 YDEGEE. V was pared by 4 bases and J by 5 bases, with 9 bases between. The study ran its PCR with 60 Vbeta and 13 Jbeta primers. The method was immunoSEQ multiplex PCR; TCRdb's version includes in-frame clones alone and lacks a portion of them. The data hold 170,000 or so clones, with 78% observed a single time. The data originate from a study of cytomegalovirus exposure and HLA in healthy donors. Study-wide results and limits: In vitro confirmation showed three CMV-associated chains to be CMV antigen specific. A later analysis revealed that TCR association rates differed between HLA loci, peaking at DRB1 and bottoming out at HLA-C. Researchers catalogued around 150 TCR beta chains as cytomegalovirus-associated.

The sequence came from a woman aged 40 to 50 in good health and CMV-seronegative. This rearrangement joins TRBV5-8 to TRBJ2-2, with D maybe TRBD1 (5 bases). Sample: PBMCs. CDR3 loop: CASSPRTTGELFF. As DNA, the CDR3 is TGTGCCAGCAGCCCGAGGACAACCGGGGAGCTGTTTTTT. The full variable domain, completed using reference TRBV5-8 and TRBJ2-2, is EAGVTQSPTHLIKTRGQQATLRCSPISGHTSVYWYQQALGLGLQFLLWYDEGEERNRGNFPPRFSGRQFPNYSSELNVNALELEDSALYLCASSPRTTGELFFGEGSRLTVL.